This TCR beta chain stems from a study of neurological immune-mediated disorders. 5'RACE employing 10-nucleotide random UMIs yielded the cDNA. From the 5' RACE reads, TCRdb called clonotypes with MiXCR, one entry per CDR3 protein. The sample consists of roughly 100,000 distinct CDR3 sequences, about a tenth of them appearing once. As to time point: longitudinal time-point 3. A total of 2 million PBMCs stored at -80 degrees C provided the unsorted libraries. This clonotype came up many times. Its antigen is unknown. Study-level findings and limits: The study found no CDR3 amino acid sequences shared by expanded clones across subjects, suggesting private repertoires in all groups. HTLV-1-associated myelopathy led in TCR clonal expansion, while multiple sclerosis ranked lowest, below healthy controls.

Germline loops: CDR1 WNHNN, CDR2 SYGVQD (reference sequence). This CDR3 is built from 14 residues. The trim removed 0 bases at V and 6 bases at J, leaving 3 bases unmatched. The chain carries TRBV10-1 and TRBJ2-7; 9 nucleotides match TRBD1. Sequencing was done on a sample of PBMCs. The receptor was derived from a female donor with HTLV-1-associated myelopathy (HAM/TSP). The CDR3 nucleotides are TGCGCCAGCAGTGAGTCGGACAGGGGAGGCGAGCAGTACTTC. It codes for CASSESDRGGEQYF.